The 10 T cell receptor beta chains below all came from one sample that was sequenced in a study of shared T cell receptors in the human thymus. Repertoires were generated with immunoSEQ multiplex PCR, while TCRdb's copy carries only in-frame clones and drops some. The repertoire consists of about 610,000 clones, with roughly 90% occurring once and the leading ten covering around 0.0099%. The same sample was also studied in work on human thymus T cells.

Sample: thymocytes. Source of these receptors: a boy less than two years old with a congenital heart defect.

The chain recombines TRBV2 with TRBJ2-3, with TRBD2 matching over 13 bases. Germline trimming cut 3 bases from V and 3 bases from J; bases unmatched to any gene: 9. The CDR3 is 18 amino acids. Germline lookup yields CDR1 SNHLY and CDR2 FYNNEI. The CDR3 sequence: CASSERKLAGGQTDTQYF. CDR3 coding DNA: TGTGCCAGCAGTGAGAGAAAACTAGCGGGAGGGCAAACAGATACGCAGTATTTT.

This rearrangement joins TRBV6-1 to TRBJ2-7, with no clear D. The CDR3 sequence is 13 residues long. Germline loops: CDR1 MNHNS, CDR2 SASEGT. V shed 6 bases and J shed 2 bases, with 11 bases lying between them. The CDR3 region is CASRPEPTYEQYF. For the CDR3, the DNA is TGTGCCAGCAGACCAGAACCCACCTACGAGCAGTACTTC.

This chain links TRBV6-6 with TRBJ2-5, with D possibly TRBD2 on 6 matching bases. The germline V gene has CDR1 MNHNY and CDR2 SVGAGI (reference sequence). This CDR3 has 14 residues. Trimming pared 6 bases from V and 7 bases from J, leaving 18 bases between. CDR3: CASRPLGTGATQYF. The CDR3 DNA is TGTGCCAGCAGGCCTCTGGGGACTGGGGCGACCCAGTACTTC.

The V gene is TRBV7-3, the J gene TRBJ1-2, with TRBD1 matching 7 bases. This CDR3 is built from 14 residues. From germline, CDR1 is SGHTA and CDR2 FQGTGA. V shed 1 base and J 7 bases; nucleotides not matched to a gene: 6. The CDR3 spells CASSLKRTGPGYTF. CDR3 nucleotide sequence: TGTGCCAGCAGCTTAAAAAGGACAGGCCCTGGCTACACCTTC.

The rearrangement uses TRBV4-1 and TRBJ2-5, with 7 bases identical to TRBD2. The CDR3 runs to 15 residues. Germline V gene lookup returns CDR1 MGHRA and CDR2 YSYEKL. V was pared by 4 bases and J by 2 bases, with 7 bases of the junction left unmatched. The CDR3 here is CASSLYLADQETQYF. CDR3 bases: TGCGCCAGCAGCCTTTACCTAGCGGATCAAGAGACCCAGTACTTC.

The chain employs TRBV6-4 and TRBJ1-5; D uncertain. Germline V gives CDR1 MRHNA, CDR2 SNTAGT. CDR3 length: 16 amino acids. Deletions cut 0 bases from V and 1 base from J, with 10 bases between. This CDR3 reads CASSDSRSGSNQPQHF. The CDR3 bases are TGTGCCAGCAGTGACTCGAGGTCCGGCAGCAATCAGCCCCAGCATTTT.

CDR3 sequence reads: CASSPGGAGPNEQFF. DNA for the CDR3: TGTGCCAGCAGTCCGGGCGGGGCGGGGCCCAATGAGCAGTTCTTC. The chain recombines TRBV25-1 with TRBJ2-1; D perhaps matches TRBD2 (6 bases). The CDR3 length is 15 residues. Trimming took off 5 bases at V and 6 bases at J, with 17 bases between the two ends. The germline gives CDR1 MGHDK, CDR2 SYGVNS. The variable domain in full, with the rest retrieved from reference TRBV25-1 and TRBJ2-1, is EADIYQTPRYLVIGTGKKITLECSQTMGHDKMYWYQQDPGMELHLIHYSYGVNSTEKGDLSSESTVSRIRTEHFPLTLESARPSHTSQYLCASSPGGAGPNEQFFGPGTRLTVL.

The CDR3 loop is CASSAGQGESEKLFF. The CDR3 region has the DNA TGTGCCAGCAGCGCAGGACAGGGGGAATCGGAAAAACTGTTTTTT. V is TRBV5-4 and J is TRBJ1-4, with 10 bases lining up with TRBD1. Germline loops: CDR1 SGHNT, CDR2 YYREEE (reference sequence). The CDR3 covers 15 residues. The V segment lost 4 bases and the J segment 8 bases; nucleotides outside the gene matches: 8.

Here the CDR3 DNA reads TGCAGCGCACTTAGCGGGAACACTACCTTTACATCCCCCCGCAATGAGCAGTTCTTC. This codes for CSALSGNTTFTSPRNEQFF. The chain couples TRBV29-1 to TRBJ2-1, with 8 positions matching TRBD2. This CDR3 spans 19 amino acids. Germline loops: CDR1 SQVTM, CDR2 ANQGSEA. Trimming at V came to 7 bases and at J to 6 bases, leaving 26 bases not matched to a gene.

The J gene is TRBJ1-2, the V gene TRBV27; D uncertain. Germline lookup yields CDR1 MNHEY and CDR2 SMNVEV (reference sequence). This CDR3 spans 13 amino acids. V lost 3 bases and J 4 bases, leaving 9 bases between the germline ends. This CDR3 is CASSFSSSYGYTF. CDR3 nucleotide sequence: TGTGCCAGCAGTTTCTCCAGTTCCTATGGCTACACCTTC.